Reported below is one T cell receptor (beta chain). The protocol was immunoSEQ multiplex PCR, while the TCRdb copy is restricted to in-frame clones and leaves out a portion. Of 25,000 to 30,000 clones listed, 85% to 95% are singletons. There are 13 residues in the CDR3. Germline CDR1 reads MNHNS; CDR2 reads SASEGT. Trimming took off 7 bases at V and 5 bases at J, with 11 bases between the two ends. This sample is drawn from a study of graft-versus-host responses after intestinal transplantation. For the study at large: Among the recipients, transplants were multivisceral, liver-intestinal, or isolated intestinal.

The chain recombines TRBV6-1 with TRBJ1-4; D gene uncertain. The sequenced sample was PBMCs, obtained 18 days after transplant. This TCR was sampled from a human patient who received an intestinal transplant, so some T cells may come from the graft donor. The CDR3 nucleotides are TGTGCCAGCACGAGGCAGCCGAATGAAAAACTGTTTTTT. This sequence encodes CASTRQPNEKLFF.